The present TCR beta chain was sequenced within a study of graft-versus-host responses after intestinal transplantation (dated by TCRdb to the early 2020s). Regarding the research as a whole: The transplants that recipients received were multivisceral, liver-intestinal, or isolated intestinal. Anti-thymocyte globulin induction was given to all recipients, followed by maintenance tacrolimus and steroids for two to four years. After intestinal transplantation, graft-versus-host and host-versus-graft alloreactive T cell clones in the graft, circulation and bone marrow were tracked using bulk TCR-beta CDR3 sequencing. Alloreactive clones were identified by sequencing pre-transplant mixed lymphocyte reaction products and comparing them with unstimulated pre-transplant donor and recipient T cells. The cohort enrolled 20 to 30 intestinal transplant recipients including one retransplant, and a few patients lacking pretransplant specimens were excluded. A peak of at least 4% donor T cells among recipient peripheral blood mononuclear cells was the definition used for donor T cell macrochimerism. Rather than being sequenced by the commercial service, samples from a few later patients were sequenced in-house on an Illumina MiSeq and processed with MiXCR. The research as a whole found: Patients with donor T cell macrochimerism had high GvH to HvG T cell clonal ratios in their allografts. The relatively low number and heterogeneity of intestinal transplant patients limited the conclusions. Early after transplant, peak levels of circulating GvH clones were found to be associated with declines in HvG clones. GvH clones were detected in recipient bone marrow, and some appeared earlier in ileal mucosa or blood, consistent with an intestinal mucosal origin.

To note about this clone: The target of this receptor is not known. No clone much larger than this one lies a single base away; base qualities are absent.

Including the terminal cysteine and phenylalanine, the CDR3 comprises 14 residues. The entry retains the CDR3 DNA only, 42 bases that are in frame from base 1. Deletion took 2 bases off V and 0 bases off J, with a span of 4 bases between the germline ends. The germline V gene gives CDR1 as SNHLY and CDR2 as FYNNEI. Blood samples were collected up to 4 times in the first month after transplant and then at least monthly when available. The library was generated by the immunoSEQ multiplex PCR assay. Adaptive Biotechnologies carried out high-throughput TCR-beta CDR3 sequencing of genomic DNA for most patients. From the authors' description of their analysis: Adaptive's ImmunoSEQ software supplied the TCR sequencing data for roughly 17 patients, while MiXCR and VDJtools were used to process a few other patients. Because the origin of CDR3 nucleotide sequences shared between donor and recipient could not be assigned, those sequences were removed. At least 2-fold expansion over unstimulated cells and a minimum CFSE-low frequency of 0.002% (template counts) or 0.001% (read counts) were required for clones to be classified as alloreactive. Mappable clones were those detected in sequenced pre-transplant spleen, lymph node, or MLR CFSE-low populations of the donor or recipient. Cumulative frequency of alloreactive clones was calculated as a percentage of all sequences weighted by copy number. TCRdb limited this immuneACCESS table to in-frame rearrangements with V and J called. A share of clones is missing; checked studies link under half to unresolved V genes, and the rest is unexplained. V, J and clone size derive from that table, while D and trimming were established from the DNA sequence. This sample gives over 15,000 clones in total; 82% of them show up just once. The leading ten clones occupy approximately 2% of the sample.

This sample comprised PBMCs, obtained 14 days after transplant. The V gene is TRBV2 and the J gene is TRBJ1-4; the D gene remains uncertain. This receptor was taken from a human patient who received an intestinal transplant, so some T cells may come from the graft donor. At the DNA level, the sequence is TGTGCCAGCAGTGAAAGTGCAACTAATGAAAAACTGTTTTTT. Translated, this is CASSESATNEKLFF.